What follows is one T cell receptor (beta chain) and its context. A much bigger clone sits one base away, suggesting this may be a read error. All enrollees were roughly 18 to 90 years old and from roughly 26 US areas. From germline, CDR1 is KGHSY and CDR2 FQNENV. The CDR3 extends over 12 amino acids. V was pared by 4 bases and J by 5 bases, with 6 bases between. In the original processing: Amplification of reference gene primers provided the estimated nucleated cell counts. Profiled with immunoSEQ multiplex PCR; TCRdb holds only in-frame clones, not every one. Clonal size and the V and J genes are those of that table, whereas D and trimming came from the DNA. Here the sample spans hundreds of thousands of clones, approximately 87% being singletons. The data originate from a study of blood T cell repertoires in COVID-19. Overall study: Whether acute or convalescent, the COVID-19 samples came from the United States, Italy and Spain.

The specimen sequenced was PBMCs or T cells enriched from blood (not recorded which). The sequence derives from a man in his forties or fifties in a cohort exposed to, infected with or recovered from COVID-19 (not recorded which). The rearrangement joins TRBV16 to TRBJ2-1; weak D call: TRBD2 (5 bases). CDR3 nucleotides: TGTGCCAGCAGCCCGCGGGACAATGAGCAGTTCTTC. Translation: CASSPRDNEQFF.